Shown below are 9 T cell receptor beta chains from a single sample sequenced in a study of blood T cell repertoires in COVID-19. Repertoires were generated with immunoSEQ multiplex PCR, while TCRdb's copy carries only in-frame clones and drops some. The sample contains 90,000 to 120,000 clones, 85% to 95% of which appear only once. The sequenced sample was peripheral blood. The receptor set was obtained from a woman in her twenties or thirties with acute or convalescent COVID-19.

J is TRBJ2-7 and V is TRBV6-2 or TRBV6-3; 8 nucleotides match TRBD2. V gave up 5 bases and J gave up 2 bases; unmatched junction bases: 23. Looked up from germline, CDR1 is MNHEY and CDR2 is SVGEGT. CDR3 length: 20 amino acids. The CDR3 sequence is CASSVSPGLVGLGDPYEQYF. CDR3 in DNA: TGTGCCAGCAGTGTCTCTCCGGGACTAGTGGGATTAGGGGATCCCTACGAGCAGTACTTC.

The V gene is TRBV2, the J gene TRBJ2-3; D not resolved. The germline V and J ends were trimmed by 3 bases and 4 bases, with 14 bases remaining between them. This CDR3 is 15 amino acids long. Germline lookup yields CDR1 SNHLY and CDR2 FYNNEI. CDR3 in amino acids: CASSERALVADTQYF. The DNA for the CDR3 is TGTGCCAGCAGTGAGCGTGCTCTGGTGGCAGATACGCAGTATTTT.

DNA for the CDR3: TGTGCCAGTAGTCCTCTCACTAGCGGGGCCTACGAGCAGTACTTC. It yields the protein CASSPLTSGAYEQYF. This sequence joins TRBV19 and TRBJ2-7; 10 positions match TRBD2. There are 15 residues in the CDR3. Germline assignment: CDR1 LNHDA and CDR2 SQIVND (reference sequence). Trimming removed 5 bases from V and 2 bases from J; junction bases left unmatched: 6.

The chain links TRBV18 to TRBJ1-5; possible D gene TRBD1, 6 bases. Deletions cut 3 bases from V and 4 bases from J, with 19 bases between. The length of the CDR3 is 17 residues. CDR1 and CDR2 (germline): KGHSH, LQKENI. CDR3 nucleotide sequence: TGTGCCAGCTCACCGAGATCACCGCAGGGGAAAAATCAGCCCCAGCATTTT. This sequence encodes CASSPRSPQGKNQPQHF.

This chain uses TRBV15 with TRBJ2-7; unclear D gene. This CDR3 comprises 13 residues. Germline loops: CDR1 LNHNV, CDR2 YYDKDF (reference sequence). V lost 0 bases and J lost 2, with 5 bases in between. The CDR3 nucleotides are TGTGCCACCAGCAGAGATCTCGCCTACGAGCAGTACTTC. It encodes CATSRDLAYEQYF. Full variable domain (rest looked up from reference TRBV15 and TRBJ2-7): DAMVIQNPRYQVTQFGKPVTLSCSQTLNHNVMYWYQQKSSQAPKLLFHYYDKDFNNEADTPDNFQSRRPNTSFCFLDIRSPGLGDTAMYLCATSRDLAYEQYFGPGTRLTVT.

The chain recombines TRBV29-1 with TRBJ1-1; TRBD1 matches at 10 bases. Looked up from germline, CDR1 is SQVTM and CDR2 is ANQGSEA. With V trimmed by 6 bases and J by 0 bases, 10 bases remained unmatched. This CDR3 spans 16 amino acids. CDR3 in DNA: TGCAGCGTCGACCCCGGGACAGGGGCGGTGAACACTGAAGCTTTCTTT. This translates into CSVDPGTGAVNTEAFF.

The chain recombines TRBV19 with TRBJ1-6; 7 bases line up with TRBD1. Germline-derived CDR1 and CDR2 are LNHDA and SQIVND (reference sequence). Trimming removed 2 bases from V and 7 bases from J; junction bases left unmatched: 2. The CDR3 consists of 14 residues. The CDR3 DNA follows: TGTGCCAGTAGTATACGGGACAGAAATTCACCCCTCCACTTT. It yields the protein CASSIRDRNSPLHF.

The V and J genes are TRBV11-2 and TRBJ1-1, with D tentatively TRBD1 (5 bases). Trimming left V 3 bases short and J 4 bases short, with 12 bases between. The CDR3 contains 14 residues. CDR1 and CDR2 from the germline V gene are SGHAT and FQNNGV. The CDR3 region has the DNA TGTGCCAGCAGCTTGATCGTAGGGGCCACTGAAGCTTTCTTT. Translating it yields CASSLIVGATEAFF.

The rearrangement links TRBV5-6 to TRBJ2-5; D perhaps matches TRBD2 (6 bases). Deletions cut 4 bases from V and 5 bases from J, with 15 bases between. The CDR3 is 14 amino acids. Germline CDR1 is SGHDT and CDR2 is YYEEEE. The CDR3 DNA is TGTGCCAGCAGCCGCGGAGGGCCGTGGGAGACCCAGTACTTC. Translation gives CASSRGGPWETQYF.